This TCR beta chain appears in the sequencing data of a study of blood T cell repertoires in COVID-19. Study background: Specimens from acute and convalescent COVID-19 originated in the United States, Italy and Spain. PBMCs, B-cell-depleted T cells, or T cells were the source of the cDNA or gDNA that made up the material.

Seattle patients were enrolled during active infection and followed longitudinally. As handled by the study authors: Reference gene primer amplification gave estimated nucleated cell counts. Using immunoSEQ multiplex PCR, the repertoire was profiled, and TCRdb retains in-frame clones only, with some absent. The V and J calls and the clone size are those of that table, but D and trimming were determined from the DNA. The sample has about 320,000 clones; around 92% are singletons. V lost 4 bases to trimming and J lost 4 bases, with 11 bases between them. Germline CDR1 is SGHRS and CDR2 is YFSETQ. The CDR3 sequence is 14 residues long.

The V and J genes are TRBV5-1 and TRBJ1-4; D is uncertain. The sample consisted of peripheral blood. This TCR came from a woman younger than 45 with COVID-19, enrolled during active disease. The CDR3 loop reads CASSPPAGNEKLFF. The CDR3 DNA is TGCGCCAGCAGCCCACCCGCGGGTAATGAAAAACTGTTTTTT.